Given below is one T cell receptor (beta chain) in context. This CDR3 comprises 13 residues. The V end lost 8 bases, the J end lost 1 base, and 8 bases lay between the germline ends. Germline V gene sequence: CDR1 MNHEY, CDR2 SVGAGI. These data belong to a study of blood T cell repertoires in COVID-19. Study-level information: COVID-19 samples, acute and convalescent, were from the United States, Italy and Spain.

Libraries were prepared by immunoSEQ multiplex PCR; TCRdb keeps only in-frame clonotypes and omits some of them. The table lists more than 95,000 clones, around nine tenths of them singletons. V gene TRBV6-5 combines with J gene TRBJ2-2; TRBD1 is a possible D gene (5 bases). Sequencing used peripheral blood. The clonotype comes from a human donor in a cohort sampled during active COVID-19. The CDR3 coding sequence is TGTGCCAGCCTAGGGGAGAACACCGGGGAGCTGTTTTTT. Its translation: CASLGENTGELFF.